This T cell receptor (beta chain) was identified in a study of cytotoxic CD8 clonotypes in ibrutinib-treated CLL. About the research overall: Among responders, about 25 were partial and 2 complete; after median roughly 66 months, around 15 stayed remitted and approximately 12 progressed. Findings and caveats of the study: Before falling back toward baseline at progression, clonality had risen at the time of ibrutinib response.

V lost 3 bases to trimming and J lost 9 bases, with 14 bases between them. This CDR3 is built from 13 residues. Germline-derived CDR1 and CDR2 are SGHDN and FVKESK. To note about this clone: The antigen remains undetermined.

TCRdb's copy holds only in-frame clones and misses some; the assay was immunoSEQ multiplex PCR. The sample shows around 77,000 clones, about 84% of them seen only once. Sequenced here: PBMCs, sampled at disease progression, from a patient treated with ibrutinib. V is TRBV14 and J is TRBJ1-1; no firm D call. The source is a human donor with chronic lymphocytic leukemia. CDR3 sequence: CASSHGRTEKAFF. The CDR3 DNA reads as TGTGCCAGCAGCCATGGGCGGACCGAAAAAGCTTTCTTT.